This TCR beta chain was profiled in a study of T cell repertoires in cytomegalovirus infection. Study-wide results and caveats: Carriers of CMV and the relevant HLA type were discriminated by public TCR beta frequency.

Of note for this clonotype: Its target is unknown.

Germline CDR1 reads ENHRY; CDR2 reads SYGVKD. The CDR3 runs 15 residues. The ends lost 3 bases at V and 1 base at J; junction bases unmatched: 4. TCRdb re-called the reads through MiXCR, storing one row per CDR3 protein. The sample has hundreds of thousands of distinct CDR3 sequences; roughly 26% are singletons. The sample consisted of CD8+ T cells from PBMCs. J is TRBJ2-5 and V is TRBV10-3, with 8 bases identical to TRBD1. This TCR was recovered from a human donor in good health (CMV status not recorded). Some clones in this sample may be carry-over from other donors' samples. DNA of the CDR3: TGTGCCATCAGTGACCTCGACAGGGGCCAAGAGACCCAGTACTTC. Translated, it gives CAISDLDRGQETQYF.